This is a list of T cell receptor beta chains from one sample in a study of blood T cell repertoires in COVID-19. Profiling relied on immunoSEQ multiplex PCR, and the TCRdb table lists in-frame clones only, not all of them. The repertoire holds 150,000 or so clones, with around 80% as singletons. Source material: PBMCs or T cells enriched from blood (not recorded which). These receptors all come from a woman between 50 and 59 years old who had recovered from COVID-19. Each CDR3 is given with its conserved first and last residue. Fields, in order: clone size, J gene, D gene, V gene, CDR3 DNA, CDR3 protein. A D gene is named only where the DNA matches it firmly. The size of a clone is reported for some rows only, either as once, few or many, or as a class for expanded clones.

>-|TRBJ2-1|TRBD2|TRBV19
TGTGCCAGTTCTCCTACTAGCGGGGACAATGAGCAGTTCTTC
CASSPTSGDNEQFF
>few|TRBJ1-1|TRBD1|TRBV19
TGTGCCAGTAAGCAGGGGGCCTCCATGAACACTGAAGCTTTCTTT
CASKQGASMNTEAFF
>-|TRBJ2-7|TRBD2|TRBV6-5
TGTGCCAGCAGCTCCTCGGGAGGTAGCTACGAGCAGTACTTC
CASSSSGGSYEQYF
>-|TRBJ2-3|-|TRBV3-1/TRBV3-2
TGTGCCAGCAGTCTTAGCGGACTCACAGATACGCAGTATTTT
CASSLSGLTDTQYF
>once|TRBJ1-2|-|TRBV7-9
TGTGCCAGCAGCTTACGACTGTACTATGGCTACACCTTC
CASSLRLYYGYTF
>-|TRBJ1-1|-|TRBV4-1
TGCGCCAGCAGCCAAGGTTACCGGGGTAGAGACCCGAACACTGAAGCTTTCTTT
CASSQGYRGRDPNTEAFF
>-|TRBJ1-1|-|TRBV9
TGTGCCAGCAGCGTAGCTACGGGAGTTCAACCGAACACTGAAGCTTTCTTT
CASSVATGVQPNTEAFF
>-|TRBJ1-5|TRBD1|TRBV19
TGTGCCAGTAGTATTAGACAGGGAGACACTCAGCCCCAGCATTTT
CASSIRQGDTQPQHF
>-|TRBJ2-1|TRBD1|TRBV7-2
TGTGCCAGCAGCGCTAGGGTCCCCGACAGGGGACGTTGGTTCTTC
CASSARVPDRGRWFF
>-|TRBJ2-2|TRBD2|TRBV6-5
TGTGCCAGCAGTCCCAGACTAGCGGGGACCGGGGAGCTGTTTTTT
CASSPRLAGTGELFF
>-|TRBJ1-5|TRBD1|TRBV5-1
TGCGCCAGCAGCTTGGAGGCAGGGGGTCCCGGTCAGCCCCAGCATTTT
CASSLEAGGPGQPQHF
>-|TRBJ2-6|-|TRBV28
TGTGCCAGCGGTAGTCTCTCGTCGGGGGCCAACGTCCTGACTTTC
CASGSLSSGANVLTF
>-|TRBJ1-1|TRBD1|TRBV5-6
TGTGCCAGCAGCTCTCAGCCGGGACAGAAGAACACTGAAGCTTTCTTT
CASSSQPGQKNTEAFF
>-|TRBJ1-5|-|TRBV28
TGTGCCAGCAGTTTTCAGGGACAGCCCCAGCATTTT
CASSFQGQPQHF
>-|TRBJ1-5|-|TRBV30
TGTGCCTGGAGTGTAACGGGTAATCAGCCCCAGCATTTT
CAWSVTGNQPQHF
>-|TRBJ2-3|-|TRBV7-2
TGTGCCAGCAGCTTAGGAGCAGGTGGTGTAACCACAGATACGCAGTATTTT
CASSLGAGGVTTDTQYF
>-|TRBJ1-1|TRBD1|TRBV19
TGTGCCAGTAACTACATGACAGGGGCTCCCCTATTT
CASNYMTGAPLF
>few|TRBJ2-1|TRBD2|TRBV28
TGTGCCAGCAGTTTGGCGGGGGGCCCCTACAATGAGCAGTTCTTC
CASSLAGGPYNEQFF
>-|TRBJ1-6|-|TRBV30
TGTGCCTGGAGCCTCTCCAGGGATTCACCCCTCCACTTT
CAWSLSRDSPLHF
>-|TRBJ2-1|-|TRBV15
TGTGCCACCAGGACGACGCGGGCGGCCTACAATGAGCAGTTCTTC
CATRTTRAAYNEQFF
>-|TRBJ1-1|TRBD1|TRBV15
TGTGCCACCAGCAGAGATATTTTCCAGGGGGAAACTGAAGCTTTCTTT
CATSRDIFQGETEAFF
>-|TRBJ2-7|-|TRBV7-9
TGTGCCAGCAGCCCGACAGCTGCCTACGAGCAGTACTTC
CASSPTAAYEQYF
>-|TRBJ1-1|-|TRBV2
TGTGCCAGCACTAAAATGTCGGAGTACACTGAAGCTTTCTTT
CASTKMSEYTEAFF
>-|TRBJ1-5|-|TRBV5-1
TGCGCCAGCAGCTTGTCCAGTAGCAATCAGCCCCAGCATTTT
CASSLSSSNQPQHF
>-|TRBJ1-6|-|TRBV10-3
TGTGCCATCAGTGCGACAGACAATAATTCACCCCTCCACTTT
CAISATDNNSPLHF
>-|TRBJ2-1|TRBD2|TRBV15
TGTGCCACCAGCAGTACTAGCGGGGGGGCCCTCCCTATCAATGAGCAGTTCTTC
CATSSTSGGALPINEQFF
>-|TRBJ2-5|-|TRBV11-1
TGTGCCAGCAGCCGGACGGGAGCCGGAGAGACCCAGTACTTC
CASSRTGAGETQYF
>few|TRBJ2-5|TRBD1|TRBV19
TGTGCCAGTAGTAACTCCGGGACAGGGATCCTCAAAGAGACCCAGTACTTC
CASSNSGTGILKETQYF
>-|TRBJ2-7|TRBD1|TRBV5-6
TGTGCCAGCAGCTTGGGAGACAGGGGATTCTCCTACGAGCAGTACTTC
CASSLGDRGFSYEQYF
>-|TRBJ1-1|TRBD1|TRBV4-2
TGTGCCAGCAGCCAAGACAAAGACAGGGGTGGAACTGAAGCTTTCTTT
CASSQDKDRGGTEAFF
>-|TRBJ1-3|-|TRBV14
TGTGCCAGCAGCCAAGAACGGGGGTTCGGCCTGAACACCATATATTTT
CASSQERGFGLNTIYF
>many|TRBJ1-5|-|TRBV18
TGTGCCAGCTCCCCGGGGTCGGGCGCCAGCAATCAGCCCCAGCATTTT
CASSPGSGASNQPQHF
>-|TRBJ1-6|-|TRBV7-9
TGTGCCAGCAGAGAGGGAACCTATAATTCACCCCTCCACTTT
CASREGTYNSPLHF
>-|TRBJ2-3|TRBD1|TRBV4-2
TGTGCCAGCAGCCACCCGATGGGACAGGGCCGCAGCACAGATACGCAGTATTTT
CASSHPMGQGRSTDTQYF
>few|TRBJ1-1|-|TRBV7-6
TGTGCCAGCAGCCCTGGACAGAATTTGAACACTGAAGCTTTCTTT
CASSPGQNLNTEAFF
>once|TRBJ2-6|-|TRBV2
TGTGCCAGCCACTATTCGAGCTCTGGGGCCAACGTCCTGACTTTC
CASHYSSSGANVLTF
>-|TRBJ2-7|-|TRBV21-1
TGTGCCAGCAGCAAAGCGCTTCGAACGAGGGAGCAGTACTTC
CASSKALRTREQYF
>-|TRBJ2-6|-|TRBV27
TGTGCCAGCGGCCGGAAGGGGGGGGCCAACGTCCTGACTTTC
CASGRKGGANVLTF
>few|TRBJ1-1|-|TRBV29-1
TGCAGCGGCCTGGCGAACACTGAAGCTTTCTTT
CSGLANTEAFF
>-|TRBJ2-3|TRBD2|TRBV15
TGTGCCACCAGCAGAGATCAACCACGGGGAGCGGGGGAATTGGATACGCAGTATTTT
CATSRDQPRGAGELDTQYF
>-|TRBJ2-2|-|TRBV18
TGTGCCAGCTCAATGCAACTGAACACCGGGGAGCTGTTTTTT
CASSMQLNTGELFF
>-|TRBJ2-3|-|TRBV5-8
TGTGCCAGCCGCTCGTGGCTCTCTGCAGATACGCAGTATTTT
CASRSWLSADTQYF
>-|TRBJ2-1|TRBD1|TRBV10-3
TGTGCCATCAGTGAAGGACAGGGGGTCTCCTACAATGAGCAGTTCTTC
CAISEGQGVSYNEQFF
>few|TRBJ2-3|TRBD2|TRBV7-3
TGTGCCAGCAGCCCGGGACTAGCGGGGGGGCATGATACGCAGTATTTT
CASSPGLAGGHDTQYF
>once|TRBJ1-6|-|TRBV10-3
TGTGCCATCAGTGAGTCGAGCAGGGCCTATAATTCACCCCTCCACTTT
CAISESSRAYNSPLHF
>-|TRBJ1-1|TRBD1|TRBV28
TGTGCCAGCAGTATTACAGGGGGCCTTGAAGCTTTCTTT
CASSITGGLEAFF
>-|TRBJ1-2|TRBD1|TRBV5-4
TGTGCCAGCAGCTTAGGGACAGGGGCTGATGGCTACACCTTC
CASSLGTGADGYTF
>-|TRBJ1-6|-|TRBV2
TGTGCCAGCAGTGAGTTCAGCTCCTATAATTCACCCCTCCACTTT
CASSEFSSYNSPLHF
>-|TRBJ2-2|-|TRBV28
TGTGCCAGCAGTCCCCCGACAGACTTGAACACCGGGGAGCTGTTTTTT
CASSPPTDLNTGELFF
>-|TRBJ2-2|TRBD1|TRBV28
TGTGCCAGCAGTTTGCTCGGACAGGGGAACACCGGGGAGCTGTTTTTT
CASSLLGQGNTGELFF
>-|TRBJ2-1|-|TRBV5-4
TGTGCCAGCAGCGTATACATGGGGGGCTCCTACAATGAGCAGTTCTTC
CASSVYMGGSYNEQFF
>-|TRBJ1-1|-|TRBV28
TGTGCCAGCGGCGACATGAACACTGAAGCTTTCTTT
CASGDMNTEAFF
>-|TRBJ2-3|-|TRBV9
TGTGCCAGCAGCGTAGCCCGGGGGTCGCCAGATACGCAGTATTTT
CASSVARGSPDTQYF
>once|TRBJ1-1|TRBD1|TRBV6-6
TGTGCCAGCAGTCGAGGAACCGGGACAGGGGACACTGAAGCTTTCTTT
CASSRGTGTGDTEAFF
>-|TRBJ2-3|TRBD1|TRBV7-2
TGTGCCAGCAGCTTCTGGGACAGGGTAACAGATACGCAGTATTTT
CASSFWDRVTDTQYF
>-|TRBJ1-2|TRBD1|TRBV19
TGTGCCAGTAGGCTACAGGGGGAAGCTAACTATGGCTACACCTTC
CASRLQGEANYGYTF
>-|TRBJ2-3|TRBD2|TRBV15
TGTGCCACCAGCAGTGGTCTAGCGGGGGGGCCGGATACGCAGTATTTT
CATSSGLAGGPDTQYF
>-|TRBJ1-3|TRBD1|TRBV10-1
TGCGCCCGCGGACAGGGCCCGCCTGGAAACACCATATATTTT
CARGQGPPGNTIYF
>few|TRBJ1-2|-|TRBV7-9
TGTGCCAGCAGCTTTTCCGGGACTGACTATGGCTACACCTTC
CASSFSGTDYGYTF